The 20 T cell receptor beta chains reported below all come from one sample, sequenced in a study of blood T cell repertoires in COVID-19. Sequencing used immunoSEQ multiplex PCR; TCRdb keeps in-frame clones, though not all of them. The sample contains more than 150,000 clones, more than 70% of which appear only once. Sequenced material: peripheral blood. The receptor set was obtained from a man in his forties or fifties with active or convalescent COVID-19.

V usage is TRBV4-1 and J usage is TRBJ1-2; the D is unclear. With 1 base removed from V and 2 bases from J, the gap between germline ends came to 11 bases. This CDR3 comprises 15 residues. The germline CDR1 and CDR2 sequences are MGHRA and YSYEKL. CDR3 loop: CASSQAAGTNYGYTF. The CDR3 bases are TGCGCCAGCAGCCAAGCCGCGGGAACCAACTATGGCTACACCTTC.

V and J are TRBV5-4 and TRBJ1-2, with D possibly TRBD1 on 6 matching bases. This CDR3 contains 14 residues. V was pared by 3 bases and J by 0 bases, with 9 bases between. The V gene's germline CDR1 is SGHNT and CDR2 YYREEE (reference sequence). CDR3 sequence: CASSSDRANYGYTF. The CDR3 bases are TGTGCCAGCAGCTCGGACAGAGCTAACTATGGCTACACCTTC.

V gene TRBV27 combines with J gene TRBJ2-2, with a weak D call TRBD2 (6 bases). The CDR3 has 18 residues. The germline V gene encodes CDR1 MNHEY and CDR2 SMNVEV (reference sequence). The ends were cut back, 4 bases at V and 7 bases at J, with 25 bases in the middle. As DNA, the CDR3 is TGTGCCAGCAGTTCCCCGACACCACCCGCGGGGCGGAGCGGGGAGCTGTTTTTT. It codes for CASSSPTPPAGRSGELFF.

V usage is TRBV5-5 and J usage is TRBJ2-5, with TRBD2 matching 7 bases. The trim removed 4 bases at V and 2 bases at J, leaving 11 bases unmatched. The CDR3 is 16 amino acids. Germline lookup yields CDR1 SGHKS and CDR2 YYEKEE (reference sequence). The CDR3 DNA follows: TGTGCCAGCAGCCCGGAAGCGGGGATTATACAAGAGACCCAGTACTTC. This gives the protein CASSPEAGIIQETQYF.

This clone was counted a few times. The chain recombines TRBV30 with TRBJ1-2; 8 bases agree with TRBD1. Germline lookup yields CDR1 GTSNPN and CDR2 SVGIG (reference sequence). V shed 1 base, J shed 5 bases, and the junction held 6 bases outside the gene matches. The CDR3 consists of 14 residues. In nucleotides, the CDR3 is TGTGCCTGGAGTGAGGACGGGACAGGTTATGGCTACACCTTC. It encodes CAWSEDGTGYGYTF.

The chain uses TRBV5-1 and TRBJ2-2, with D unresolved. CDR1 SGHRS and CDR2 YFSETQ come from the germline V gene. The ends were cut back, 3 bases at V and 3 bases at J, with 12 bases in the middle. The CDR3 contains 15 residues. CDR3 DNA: TGCGCCAGCAGCTACTCCCTTATTGACACCGGGGAGCTGTTTTTT. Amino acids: CASSYSLIDTGELFF.

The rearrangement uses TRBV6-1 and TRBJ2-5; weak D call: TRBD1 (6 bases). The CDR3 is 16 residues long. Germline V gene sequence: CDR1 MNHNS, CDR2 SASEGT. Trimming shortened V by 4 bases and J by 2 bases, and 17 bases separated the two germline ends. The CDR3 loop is CASSVQGSGFQETQYF. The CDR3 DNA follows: TGTGCCAGCAGTGTTCAGGGGAGCGGTTTTCAAGAGACCCAGTACTTC.

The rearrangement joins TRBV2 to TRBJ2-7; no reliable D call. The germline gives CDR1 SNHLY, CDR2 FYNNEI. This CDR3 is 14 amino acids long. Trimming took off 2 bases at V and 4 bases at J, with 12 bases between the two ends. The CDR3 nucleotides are TGTGCCAGCAGTGAACCTACCACTCGATACGAGCAGTACTTC. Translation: CASSEPTTRYEQYF.

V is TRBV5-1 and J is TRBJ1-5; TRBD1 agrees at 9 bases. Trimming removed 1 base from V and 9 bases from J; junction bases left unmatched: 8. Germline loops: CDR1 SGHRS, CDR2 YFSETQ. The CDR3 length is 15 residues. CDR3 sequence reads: CASSLLQGAQWPQHF. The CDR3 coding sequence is TGCGCCAGCAGCTTGCTACAGGGGGCGCAGTGGCCCCAGCATTTT.

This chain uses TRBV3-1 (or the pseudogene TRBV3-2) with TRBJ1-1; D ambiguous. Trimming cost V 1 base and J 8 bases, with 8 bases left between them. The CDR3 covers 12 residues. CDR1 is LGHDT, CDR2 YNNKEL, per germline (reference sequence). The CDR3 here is CASSQARGEAFF. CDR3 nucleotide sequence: TGTGCCAGCAGCCAAGCCCGGGGAGAAGCTTTCTTT.

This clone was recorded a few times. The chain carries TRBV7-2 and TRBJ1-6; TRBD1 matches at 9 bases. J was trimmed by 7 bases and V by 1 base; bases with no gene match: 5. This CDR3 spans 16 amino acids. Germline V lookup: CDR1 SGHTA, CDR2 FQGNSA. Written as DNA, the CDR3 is TGTGCCAGCAGCTTAGGGGGACAGGGTGGAAATTCACCCCTCCACTTT. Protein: CASSLGGQGGNSPLHF.

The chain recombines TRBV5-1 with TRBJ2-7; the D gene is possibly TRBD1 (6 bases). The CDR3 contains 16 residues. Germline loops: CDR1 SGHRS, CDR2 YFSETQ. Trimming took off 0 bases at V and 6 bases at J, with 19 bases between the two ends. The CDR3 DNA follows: TGCGCCAGCAGCTTGGCCCTCCCGGTCGTCAGGGGCGAGCAGTACTTC. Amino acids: CASSLALPVVRGEQYF. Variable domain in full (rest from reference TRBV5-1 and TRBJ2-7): KAGVTQTPRYLIKTRGQQVTLSCSPISGHRSVSWYQQTPGQGLQFLFEYFSETQRNKGNFPGRFSGRQFSNSRSEMNVSTLELGDSALYLCASSLALPVVRGEQYFGPGTRLTVT.

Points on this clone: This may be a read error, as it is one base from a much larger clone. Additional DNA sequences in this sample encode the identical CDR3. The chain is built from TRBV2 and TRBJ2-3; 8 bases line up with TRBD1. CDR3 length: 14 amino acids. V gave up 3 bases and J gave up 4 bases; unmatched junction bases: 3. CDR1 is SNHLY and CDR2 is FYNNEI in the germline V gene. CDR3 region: CASSEDRASDTQYF. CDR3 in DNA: TGTGCCAGCAGTGAGGACAGGGCATCAGATACGCAGTATTTT.

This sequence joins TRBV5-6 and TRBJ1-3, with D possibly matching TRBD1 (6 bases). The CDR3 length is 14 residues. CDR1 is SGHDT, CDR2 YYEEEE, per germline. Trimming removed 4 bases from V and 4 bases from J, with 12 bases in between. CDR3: CASSRPGAGNTIYF. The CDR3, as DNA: TGTGCCAGCAGCCGACCAGGGGCCGGAAACACCATATATTTT.

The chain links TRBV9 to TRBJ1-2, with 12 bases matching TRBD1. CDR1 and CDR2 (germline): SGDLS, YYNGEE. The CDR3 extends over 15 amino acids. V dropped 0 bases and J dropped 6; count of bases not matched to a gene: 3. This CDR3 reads CASSVDGDRGHGYTF. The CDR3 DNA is TGTGCCAGCAGCGTAGACGGGGACAGGGGGCATGGCTACACCTTC.

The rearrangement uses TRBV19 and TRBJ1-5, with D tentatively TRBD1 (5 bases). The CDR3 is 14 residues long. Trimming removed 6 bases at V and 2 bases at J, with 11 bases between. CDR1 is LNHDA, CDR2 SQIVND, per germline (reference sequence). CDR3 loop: CASRRQGGNQPQHF. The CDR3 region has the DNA TGTGCCAGTAGAAGGCAGGGCGGCAATCAGCCCCAGCATTTT.

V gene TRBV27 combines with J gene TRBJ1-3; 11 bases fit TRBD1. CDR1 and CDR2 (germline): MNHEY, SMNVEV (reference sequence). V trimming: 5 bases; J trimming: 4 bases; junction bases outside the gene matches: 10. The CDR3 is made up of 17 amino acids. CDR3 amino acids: CASSLNSGTGGGNTIYF. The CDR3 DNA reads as TGTGCCAGCAGTCTCAATTCTGGGACAGGGGGAGGAAACACCATATATTTT.

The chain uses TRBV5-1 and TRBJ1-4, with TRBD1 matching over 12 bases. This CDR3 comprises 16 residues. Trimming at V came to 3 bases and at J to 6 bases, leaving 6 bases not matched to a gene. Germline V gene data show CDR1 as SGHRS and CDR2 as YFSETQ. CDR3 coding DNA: TGCGCCAGCAGCTCGGGACAGGGGGCGCGGGATGAAAAACTGTTTTTT. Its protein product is CASSSGQGARDEKLFF.

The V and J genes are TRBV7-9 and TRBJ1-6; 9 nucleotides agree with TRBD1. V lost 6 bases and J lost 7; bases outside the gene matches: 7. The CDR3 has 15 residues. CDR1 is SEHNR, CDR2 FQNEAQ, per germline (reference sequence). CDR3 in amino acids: CASRKQGAENSPLHF. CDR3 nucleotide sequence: TGTGCCAGCAGGAAACAGGGGGCAGAGAATTCACCCCTCCACTTT.

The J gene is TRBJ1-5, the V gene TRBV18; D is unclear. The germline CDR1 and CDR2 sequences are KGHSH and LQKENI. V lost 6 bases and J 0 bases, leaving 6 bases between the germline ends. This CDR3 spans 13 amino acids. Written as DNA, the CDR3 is TGTGCCAGCTCTTCATCTAGCAATCAGCCCCAGCATTTT. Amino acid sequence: CASSSSSNQPQHF.